What follows is one T cell receptor beta chain and its context. These data are taken from a study of blood T cell repertoires in COVID-19. Germline V gene sequence: CDR1 LNHDA, CDR2 SQIVND (reference sequence). This CDR3 is built from 15 residues. V was pared by 3 bases and J by 7 bases, with 13 bases between. Generated by immunoSEQ multiplex PCR, the TCRdb table keeps only in-frame clones and is missing some. Among hundreds of thousands of clones listed, approximately 79% were seen once. The clonotype originates from a young man with acute COVID-19. Sequencing used PBMCs or T cells enriched from blood (not recorded which). The V call is TRBV19, the J call TRBJ1-6; TRBD1 might be the D (6 bases). The DNA for the CDR3 is TGTGCCAGTAGTATGCAGGGGAAGGGAAATTCACCCCTCCACTTT. Its protein product is CASSMQGKGNSPLHF.